This section outlines one TCR beta chain sequence together with its context. This clonotype was seen only a few times. What antigen it recognizes has not been identified. No base-level quality is on record; no much larger clone is a single base apart. The record originates from a study of CD8 T cells in ankylosing spondylitis (dated by TCRdb to about 2017). Notes on the research overall: The study set out to find disease-linked TCR variants by profiling T cell receptor beta repertoires in ankylosing spondylitis patients and healthy donors. The full study cohort comprised roughly 24 ankylosing spondylitis patients and 85 to 120 healthy donors. Peripheral blood was sampled, and synovial fluid was additionally collected from ankylosing spondylitis patients.

The germline V gene supplies CDR1 MDHEN and CDR2 SYDVKM. V lost 7 bases and J lost 4 bases; the stretch between them is 12 bases long. The CDR3 holds 13 amino acids from the cysteine to the phenylalanine. Of all the DNA, just the CDR3 is kept, 39 bases in frame from base 1. The investigation overall reported the following: Some of the motif variants had been reported before in the synovial fluid and blood of reactive arthritis patients, a finding that suggests common disease-initiation mechanisms. Blood from ankylosing spondylitis patients appeared to be characterized by a TCR beta motif composed of 7 to 9 highly homologous amino acid variants. In peripheral blood, the disease-linked clones were found at relatively low frequencies and had a CD8+ phenotype. According to the report, matched synovial fluid samples from ankylosing spondylitis patients were significantly enriched for the disease-linked clones.

For sequencing, an Illumina HiSeq 2500 was employed. Quantitative 5'-RACE with molecular barcodes was the method used to prepare the TCR beta libraries. As for the authors' bioinformatics: A new computational method based on a probabilistic model of VDJ rearrangement was used to identify disease-linked TCR variants. TCRdb trimmed the raw reads at Q25, called clones with MiXCR and kept productive beta chains. Rows are combined by CDR3 protein, so each entry shows the most common genes and DNA. None of the V and J calls come from the authors' own analysis; TCRdb made them. The sample table lists some 840,000 distinct CDR3 sequences, roughly 12% of them with a count of one. Of the sample, just over 0.5% is held by the ten largest clones.

The sequenced material came from blood, either unsorted or a sorted T cell fraction (not recorded which). The V and J genes are TRBV28 and TRBJ2-3; perhaps TRBD2 is the D gene, with 7 bases matching. The clonotype originates from a male donor with ankylosing spondylitis. The CDR3 is CASIRGGSDTQYF. In nucleotides, the sequence is TGTGCCAGCATTCGCGGGGGCTCAGATACGCAGTATTTT.